These 19 T cell receptor beta chains came from one sample sequenced in a study of cytomegalovirus exposure and HLA in healthy donors. PCR was performed using 60 Vbeta and 13 Jbeta primers. The table came from immunoSEQ multiplex PCR; TCRdb's copy has only in-frame clones and leaves some out. The sample contains roughly 120,000 clones, approximately 68% of which appear only once. Sequencing was done on a sample of PBMCs. These TCRs come from a man aged 25-45 years in good health and CMV-seropositive.

The chain is built from TRBV2 and TRBJ2-7; D might be TRBD2 (5 bases). V was clipped by 6 bases and J by 5 bases, with 20 bases between them. Germline assignment: CDR1 SNHLY and CDR2 FYNNEI. The length of the CDR3 is 15 residues. In DNA form, the CDR3 reads TGTGCCAGCAGCGGGTTGACGAAGGGAGACCACGAGCAGTACTTC. Translation: CASSGLTKGDHEQYF.

This clone was recorded a few times. The genes are TRBV7-9 and TRBJ1-1, with TRBD1 matching over 9 bases. This CDR3 region has 16 residues. Per the germline V gene, CDR1 is SEHNR and CDR2 is FQNEAQ (reference sequence). With 5 bases clipped from V and 1 base from J, the junction kept 8 bases outside the gene matches. The CDR3 here is CASSATGGAENTEAFF. CDR3 sequence (DNA): TGTGCCAGCAGCGCCACAGGGGGCGCGGAGAACACTGAAGCTTTCTTT.

The chain joins TRBV4-1 to TRBJ2-3; a possible D gene is TRBD2 (5 bases). There are 16 residues in the CDR3. Germline V gives CDR1 MGHRA, CDR2 YSYEKL. V was shortened by 1 base and J by 0 bases, with 11 bases between the two germline ends. The CDR3 DNA is TGCGCCAGCAGCCAAGCTACTAGGAAAAGCACAGATACGCAGTATTTT. As protein: CASSQATRKSTDTQYF.

This clone was observed a few times. V gene TRBV19 combines with J gene TRBJ1-2; 12 bases agree with TRBD1. The V gene's germline CDR1 is LNHDA and CDR2 SQIVND (reference sequence). This CDR3 is built from 15 residues. Germline trimming cut 6 bases from V and 2 bases from J; bases unmatched to any gene: 4. CDR3 sequence: CASSDGTGGNYGYTF. The CDR3 coding sequence is TGTGCCAGTAGCGACGGGACAGGGGGCAACTATGGCTACACCTTC.

This clone has only a few counts. The chain has TRBV20-1 and TRBJ2-5; D unresolved. V was shortened by 0 bases and J by 5 bases, with 4 bases between the two germline ends. Looked up from germline, CDR1 is DFQATT and CDR2 is SNEGSKA (reference sequence). This CDR3 spans 11 amino acids. The CDR3 DNA reads TGCAGTGCTAGAGATCGGGAGACCCAGTACTTC. This gives the protein CSARDRETQYF.

V and J are TRBV27 and TRBJ2-7; 7 bases map to TRBD1. Germline assignment: CDR1 MNHEY and CDR2 SMNVEV (reference sequence). The ends lost 6 bases at V and 2 bases at J; junction bases unmatched: 16. This CDR3 is 17 amino acids long. The CDR3 bases are TGTGCCAGCAGGAAAAAACAGGGGACCCCGGATCCCTACGAGCAGTACTTC. It specifies CASRKKQGTPDPYEQYF.

The count of this clone is one. This chain uses TRBV9 with TRBJ2-5; no clear D. Germline V gene data show CDR1 as SGDLS and CDR2 as YYNGEE. This CDR3 is 13 amino acids long. Trimming shortened V by 0 bases and J by 2 bases, and 5 bases separated the two germline ends. CDR3 residues: CASSVGQQETQYF. Written as DNA, the CDR3 is TGTGCCAGCAGCGTAGGTCAGCAAGAGACCCAGTACTTC.

This chain links TRBV4-1 with TRBJ2-1, with TRBD2 identical over 7 bases. Germline lookup yields CDR1 MGHRA and CDR2 YSYEKL. V was clipped by 1 base and J by 0 bases; unmatched bases: 6. This CDR3 is built from 17 residues. The CDR3 protein is CASSQAASGRSYNEQFF. CDR3 in DNA: TGCGCCAGCAGCCAAGCGGCTAGCGGTCGCTCCTACAATGAGCAGTTCTTC.

The DNA for the CDR3 is TGTGCCAGCAGTCCGAGAGTGTCCGGGGCCAACGTCCTGACTTTC. Translation gives CASSPRVSGANVLTF. J is TRBJ2-6 and V is TRBV6-5, with D unresolved. The CDR3 runs 15 residues. V dropped 5 bases and J dropped 4 bases, with 12 bases sitting between them. Germline loops: CDR1 MNHEY, CDR2 SVGAGI.

The chain recombines TRBV7-3 with TRBJ2-1; unclear D gene. Trimming removed 4 bases at V and 0 bases at J, with 10 bases between. Germline-derived CDR1 and CDR2 are SGHTA and FQGTGA. The length of the CDR3 is 15 residues. CDR3 sequence reads: CASSSSLSSYNEQFF. CDR3 nucleotide sequence: TGTGCCAGCAGCTCGTCACTGAGCTCCTACAATGAGCAGTTCTTC. Complete variable domain (other parts from reference TRBV7-3 and TRBJ2-1): GAGVSQTPSNKVTEKGKYVELRCDPISGHTALYWYRQSLGQGPEFLIYFQGTGAADDSGLPNDRFFAVRPEGSVSTLKIQRTERGDSAVYLCASSSSLSSYNEQFFGPGTRLTVL.

This chain connects TRBV19 to TRBJ1-5; D ambiguous. Germline CDR1 and CDR2: LNHDA and SQIVND (reference sequence). Trimming pared 6 bases from V and 3 bases from J, leaving 21 bases between. The length of the CDR3 is 17 residues. The CDR3 loop reads CASRPPEGLSHNQPQHF. The CDR3 nucleotides are TGTGCCAGTAGGCCCCCAGAGGGTCTCTCTCACAATCAGCCCCAGCATTTT.

The genes are TRBV5-1 and TRBJ1-2; 7 positions agree with TRBD1. Germline-derived CDR1 and CDR2 are SGHRS and YFSETQ. V was clipped by 2 bases and J by 4 bases; unmatched bases: 8. The CDR3 contains 15 residues. The CDR3 loop reads CASSFGGGEGYGYTF. In DNA form, the CDR3 reads TGCGCCAGCAGCTTCGGAGGGGGCGAAGGCTATGGCTACACCTTC.

V is TRBV9 and J is TRBJ2-2; tentatively, D is TRBD1 (6 bases). This CDR3 is 16 amino acids long. The germline V and J ends were trimmed by 5 bases and 9 bases, with 23 bases remaining between them. The germline V gene has CDR1 SGDLS and CDR2 YYNGEE. This CDR3 is CASSATAGTHTRELFF. The CDR3 nucleotides read TGTGCCAGCAGTGCAACCGCCGGGACACACACTCGGGAGCTGTTTTTT.

A remark on this clone: Other DNA variants within this sample encode the same CDR3. V gene TRBV5-1 combines with J gene TRBJ2-7, with 12 bases lining up with TRBD2. V shed 8 bases, J shed 2 bases, and the junction held 8 bases outside the gene matches. The CDR3 totals 15 residues. Germline V gene data show CDR1 as SGHRS and CDR2 as YFSETQ. CDR3 region: CASSSGRGDAYEQYF. The CDR3 DNA reads TGCGCCAGTTCTAGCGGGAGGGGAGATGCCTACGAGCAGTACTTC.

The chain combines TRBV5-1 with TRBJ2-3; a possible D gene is TRBD1 (5 bases). The CDR3 covers 14 residues. The V end was cut by 2 bases, the J end by 1 base, with 8 bases between. Germline V gene lookup returns CDR1 SGHRS and CDR2 YFSETQ. CDR3 region: CASSLGAGTDTQYF. In DNA, the CDR3 is TGCGCCAGCAGCTTAGGGGCAGGCACAGATACGCAGTATTTT. Together with reference TRBV5-1 and TRBJ2-3, the CDR3 gives the full variable domain: KAGVTQTPRYLIKTRGQQVTLSCSPISGHRSVSWYQQTPGQGLQFLFEYFSETQRNKGNFPGRFSGRQFSNSRSEMNVSTLELGDSALYLCASSLGAGTDTQYFGPGTRLTVL.

The chain is built from TRBV4-1 and TRBJ2-2, with TRBD1 matching 8 bases. The CDR3 sequence is 16 residues long. V lost 1 base, J lost 5 bases, and 6 bases stayed unmatched. CDR1 is MGHRA and CDR2 is YSYEKL in the germline V gene. In DNA form, the CDR3 reads TGCGCCAGCAGCCAAGCGGGACAGGTCTTTACCGGGGAGCTGTTTTTT. This sequence encodes CASSQAGQVFTGELFF.

This clone was picked up one time. The chain recombines TRBV6-5 with TRBJ2-1; D unclear. Germline assignment: CDR1 MNHEY and CDR2 SVGAGI. The CDR3 contains 15 residues. V was pared by 3 bases and J by 2 bases, with 11 bases between. This CDR3 reads CASSYSGFTYNEQFF. In DNA form, the CDR3 reads TGTGCCAGCAGTTATTCGGGTTTCACCTACAATGAGCAGTTCTTC.

The V gene is TRBV28, the J gene TRBJ1-2, with D hard to call. The CDR3 runs to 12 residues. Trimming removed 6 bases from V and 2 bases from J, with 7 bases in between. Germline CDR1 is MDHEN and CDR2 is SYDVKM. The CDR3 loop is CASRQQNYGYTF. CDR3 sequence (DNA): TGTGCCAGCAGACAACAGAACTATGGCTACACCTTC.

The sample holds a few counts of this clone. The chain joins TRBV5-1 to TRBJ2-7, with D perhaps matching TRBD2 (5 bases). Germline V CDR1 and CDR2: SGHRS, YFSETQ. V shed 4 bases and J shed 0 bases, with 11 bases lying between them. This CDR3 comprises 14 residues. Here the CDR3 DNA reads TGCGCCAGCAGCCCAGAGCGGAGCTCCTACGAGCAGTACTTC. As protein: CASSPERSSYEQYF.